This TCR beta chain was sequenced in a study of blood T cell repertoires in COVID-19. Across the whole study: Material from acute and convalescent COVID-19 was sourced from the United States, Italy and Spain. PBMCs, B-cell-depleted T cells, or T cells provided the cDNA or gDNA that made up the material.

In the original analysis: Using reference gene primer amplification, nucleated cell counts were estimated. The table came from immunoSEQ multiplex PCR; TCRdb's copy has only in-frame clones and leaves some out. That table supplies the V and J calls and clone size; D and trimming were determined from the DNA. The repertoire consists of around 190,000 clones, with more than 70% occurring once and the leading ten covering around 1.7%. Trimming left V 5 bases short and J 3 bases short, with 10 bases between. This CDR3 contains 13 residues. Germline V CDR1 and CDR2: MNHEY, SMNVEV (reference sequence). This clonotype originated in a man aged 18 to 30 with active or convalescent COVID-19. Specimen: peripheral blood. The rearrangement links TRBV27 to TRBJ1-1; D possibly corresponds to TRBD1 (6 bases). The CDR3 DNA reads as TGTGCCAGCAGTATCCGGACAGACACTGAAGCTTTCTTT. This gives the protein CASSIRTDTEAFF.